This record concerns one T cell receptor beta chain sequence. This record comes from a study of T cell changes during pregnancy in multiple sclerosis. The protocol was immunoSEQ multiplex PCR, while the TCRdb copy is restricted to in-frame clones and leaves out a portion. Seen here are tens of thousands of clones, about 88% observed once, and the top ten hold about 11%. This CDR3 spans 15 amino acids. V shed 2 bases and J 4 bases; nucleotides not matched to a gene: 4. CDR1 is SGHDT, CDR2 YYEEEE, per germline. Here the sequenced sample was CD8+ T cells from peripheral blood mononuclear cells, taken in the third trimester of pregnancy. This TCR was sampled from a female donor with multiple sclerosis, enrolled in a pregnancy study. This chain links TRBV5-6 with TRBJ2-1; 9 positions match TRBD1. CDR3 sequence: CASSLQGAYYNEQFF. The CDR3 region has the DNA TGTGCCAGCAGCTTACAGGGGGCGTATTACAATGAGCAGTTCTTC.